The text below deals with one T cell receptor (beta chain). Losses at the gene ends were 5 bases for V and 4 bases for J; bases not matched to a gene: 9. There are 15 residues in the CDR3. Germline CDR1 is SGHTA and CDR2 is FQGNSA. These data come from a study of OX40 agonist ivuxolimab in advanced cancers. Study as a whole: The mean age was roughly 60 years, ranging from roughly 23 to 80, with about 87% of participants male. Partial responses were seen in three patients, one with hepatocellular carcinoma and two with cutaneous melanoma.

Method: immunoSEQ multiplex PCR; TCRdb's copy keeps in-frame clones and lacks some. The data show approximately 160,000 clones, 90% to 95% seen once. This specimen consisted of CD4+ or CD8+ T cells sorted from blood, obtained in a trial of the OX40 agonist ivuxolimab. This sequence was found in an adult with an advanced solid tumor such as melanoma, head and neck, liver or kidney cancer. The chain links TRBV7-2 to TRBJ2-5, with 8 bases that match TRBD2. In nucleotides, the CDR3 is TGTGCCAGCAGCAGCGGGAGAGCTAGCGGAGAGACCCAGTACTTC. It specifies CASSSGRASGETQYF.